Below, 17 T cell receptor beta chains from the same sample are listed, as sequenced in a study of T cells in Graves' hyperthyroidism and ophthalmopathy. Authors of the study amplified TCR beta CDR3 regions from RNA transcripts. The TCR CDR3 first-round RT-PCR relied on the HTBI primer set. Via MiXCR, TCRdb re-called the multiplex PCR reads, giving one row per CDR3 protein. Counted here are almost 600,000 distinct CDR3 sequences, roughly 50% occurring once; the ten biggest clones make up about 8%. The source material was peripheral blood or thyroid tissue (not recorded which). These TCRs come from a young woman with Graves' hyperthyroidism.

This clonotype was detected many times. The chain links TRBV19 to TRBJ1-5, with D perhaps matching TRBD1 (5 bases). CDR1 LNHDA and CDR2 SQIVND come from the germline V gene (reference sequence). Trimming took 7 bases from V and 3 from J, leaving 10 bases between them. CDR3 length: 13 amino acids. CDR3 loop: CASNRTPNQPQHF. The CDR3 nucleotides are TGTGCCAGTAATCGGACACCCAATCAGCCCCAGCATTTT.

This clonotype was detected many times. V usage is TRBV20-1 and J usage is TRBJ2-6, with 16 bases that match TRBD2. The germline gives CDR1 DFQATT, CDR2 SNEGSKA (reference sequence). V shed 4 bases and J 1 base; nucleotides not matched to a gene: 4. The length of the CDR3 is 18 residues. The CDR3 region is CSATEGLAGGSGANVLTF. The CDR3 DNA is TGCAGTGCTACCGAGGGACTAGCGGGAGGGTCTGGGGCCAACGTCCTGACTTTC.

This clonotype was detected a few times. This chain joins TRBV20-1 and TRBJ2-3; unclear D gene. Germline CDR1 reads DFQATT; CDR2 reads SNEGSKA (reference sequence). CDR3 length: 13 residues. V was clipped by 0 bases and J by 4 bases, with 8 bases between them. The CDR3 reads CSARDGPADTQYF. The CDR3 DNA is TGCAGTGCTAGAGACGGTCCGGCAGATACGCAGTATTTT.

The chain is built from TRBV12-3 or TRBV12-4 and TRBJ2-7, with 12 bases fitting TRBD2. With V trimmed by 6 bases and J by 0 bases, 9 bases remained unmatched. The CDR3 spans 17 residues. The CDR3 DNA is TGTGCCAGCAGACCGGGACTAGCGGGCCCAAGCTCCTACGAGCAGTACTTC. It is translated as CASRPGLAGPSSYEQYF.

This clonotype was picked up many times. J is TRBJ2-5 and V is TRBV7-2; 9 nucleotides match TRBD2. CDR3 length: 16 residues. The germline CDR1 and CDR2 sequences are SGHTA and FQGNSA. V lost 5 bases to trimming and J lost 0 bases; unmatched junction nucleotides: 7. CDR3 nucleotides: TGTGCCAGCAGCCCCTCGGCGGGAGGGTACCAAGAGACCCAGTACTTC. This translates into CASSPSAGGYQETQYF.

Ten or more counts support this clonotype. This chain links TRBV20-1 with TRBJ1-3; D gene unclear. The CDR3 is 15 amino acids. Germline-derived CDR1 and CDR2 are DFQATT and SNEGSKA (reference sequence). Trimming took off 3 bases at V and 4 bases at J, with 16 bases between the two ends. The CDR3 sequence is CSASPQEVSGNTIYF. In nucleotides, the CDR3 is TGCAGTGCTAGCCCCCAGGAGGTATCCGGAAACACCATATATTTT.

This clonotype has only a few counts. The chain couples TRBV11-3 to TRBJ2-3; the match to TRBD1 covers 8 bases. This CDR3 spans 15 amino acids. V lost 3 bases, J lost 2 bases, and 4 bases stayed unmatched. Germline V gives CDR1 SGHNT, CDR2 YENEEA. CDR3 sequence reads: CASSFMGQVTDTQYF. As DNA, the CDR3 is TGTGCCAGCAGCTTTATGGGACAGGTCACAGATACGCAGTATTTT.

This clonotype was counted ten times or more. The CDR3 DNA follows: TGTGCCAGCAGCTTGATTTCAACCTTGCCCTATGGCTACACCTTC. Protein: CASSLISTLPYGYTF. V is TRBV5-8 and J is TRBJ1-2; the D is unclear. The CDR3 has 15 amino acids. Germline loops: CDR1 SGHTS, CDR2 YDEGEE. Deletions cut 1 base from V and 4 bases from J, with 14 bases between.

This chain connects TRBV20-1 to TRBJ1-2; D is unresolved. The CDR3 covers 14 residues. V was pared by 3 bases and J by 6 bases, with 17 bases between. Looked up from germline, CDR1 is DFQATT and CDR2 is SNEGSKA (reference sequence). The CDR3 nucleotides are TGCAGTGCTAGCCCTAGCGGGAGATACAATGGCTACACCTTC. It is translated as CSASPSGRYNGYTF.

This clonotype was seen ten or more times. The chain recombines TRBV2 with TRBJ1-4; D gene unclear. The germline V gene has CDR1 SNHLY and CDR2 FYNNEI. Trimming cost V 7 bases and J 8 bases, with 14 bases left between them. The CDR3 covers 13 residues. CDR3 region: CASNPGIEEKLFF. CDR3 in DNA: TGTGCCAGCAACCCCGGGATTGAGGAAAAACTGTTTTTT.

This clonotype was recorded at least ten times. This rearrangement joins TRBV19 to TRBJ1-1; tentative D call: TRBD1 (5 bases). The CDR3 has 14 amino acids. V lost 2 bases to trimming and J lost 4 bases, with 11 bases between them. CDR1 and CDR2 from the germline V gene are LNHDA and SQIVND (reference sequence). CDR3: CASSIRGGSTEAFF. The CDR3 region has the DNA TGTGCCAGTAGTATACGGGGCGGGAGCACTGAAGCTTTCTTT.

The J gene is TRBJ2-7, the V gene TRBV29-1; no clear D. V shed 5 bases and J shed 4 bases, with 24 bases lying between them. CDR1 and CDR2 (germline): SQVTM, ANQGSEA. This CDR3 region has 16 residues. This CDR3 is CSVRAPSSQVEYEQYF. For the CDR3, the DNA is TGCAGCGTTCGGGCCCCCAGCAGCCAAGTCGAATACGAGCAGTACTTC.

Comments on this clonotype: A much bigger clone sits one base away, suggesting this may be a read error. The chain combines TRBV5-8 with TRBJ1-6, with D hard to call. The CDR3 consists of 16 residues. Germline CDR1 and CDR2: SGHTS and YDEGEE. The CDR3 coding sequence is TGTACCAGCAGCCTCAGATTAAGCTCCTATAATTCACCCCTCCACTTT. Translating it yields CTSSLRLSSYNSPLHF.

Turning to this clonotype: Just one base apart from a much larger clone, this may be a read error. J is TRBJ1-5 and V is TRBV2, with 9 bases that match TRBD1. The CDR3 runs 15 residues. Germline lookup yields CDR1 SNHLY and CDR2 FYNNEI. J was trimmed by 7 bases and V by 7 bases; bases with no gene match: 11. This CDR3 is CASTVEGQGGQPQHF. Here the CDR3 DNA reads TGTGCCAGCACGGTTGAGGGACAGGGCGGGCAGCCCCAGCATTTT. Looking up the rest from reference TRBV2 and TRBJ1-5 gives the full variable domain: EPEVTQTPSHQVTQMGQEVILRCVPISNHLYFYWYRQILGQKVEFLVSFYNNEISEKSEIFDDQFSVERPDGSNFTLKIRSTKLEDSAMYFCASTVEGQGGQPQHFGDGTRLSIL.

The V call is TRBV5-1, the J call TRBJ2-6; TRBD2 matches 11 bases. From germline, CDR1 is SGHRS and CDR2 YFSETQ. The length of the CDR3 is 18 residues. J was trimmed by 0 bases and V by 4 bases; bases with no gene match: 6. The CDR3 nucleotides read TGCGCCAGCAGCGAGGGACTAGCGGCAAACTCTGGGGCCAACGTCCTGACTTTC. The encoded protein is CASSEGLAANSGANVLTF. Complete variable domain (other parts from reference TRBV5-1 and TRBJ2-6): KAGVTQTPRYLIKTRGQQVTLSCSPISGHRSVSWYQQTPGQGLQFLFEYFSETQRNKGNFPGRFSGRQFSNSRSEMNVSTLELGDSALYLCASSEGLAANSGANVLTFGAGSRLTVL.

The chain combines TRBV24-1 with TRBJ2-5; D may be TRBD2 (6 bases). The CDR3 runs 14 residues. The V end was cut by 3 bases, the J end by 7 bases, with 14 bases between. Germline V gene data show CDR1 as KGHDR and CDR2 as SFDVKD. The DNA for the CDR3 is TGTGCCACCAGTGATCCCGCGGAGGGCGGGACCCAGTACTTC. It translates to CATSDPAEGGTQYF.

This clonotype was found many times. The rearrangement joins TRBV12-3 or TRBV12-4 to TRBJ1-3, with D perhaps matching TRBD1 (5 bases). V dropped 3 bases and J dropped 2 bases, with 11 bases sitting between them. The CDR3 totals 15 residues. Here the CDR3 DNA reads TGTGCCAGCAGTTTCAGGGAGAGCCCTGGAAACACCATATATTTT. Translating it yields CASSFRESPGNTIYF.